A selection of T cell receptor beta chains follows, all from one sample in a study of T-cell reconstitution after alpha-beta-depleted transplantation in children. Using its own MiXCR run on the PCR reads, TCRdb lists one record per CDR3 protein. This table holds about 360,000 distinct CDR3 sequences, roughly 14% found once. Sequenced material: PBMCs, taken from the stem cell graft. The source of these receptors is a human donor who donated a stem cell graft to a child with Fanconi anemia. Both conserved end residues are part of each CDR3. D genes are given only for firm matches. Where a row states a size, it is once, few, many or the class of an expanded clone; other rows omit it.

CDR3aa: CASIGGGAPHF
CDR3nt: TGTGCCAGCATCGGAGGGGGCGCCCCTCATTTT
j_gene: TRBJ1-5
abundance: many
v_gene: TRBV6-2/TRBV6-3
d_gene: TRBD1

CDR3aa: CASSQDRRKGAGDEKLFF
CDR3nt: TGTGCCAGCAGCCAAGATCGAAGAAAGGGGGCCGGCGATGAAAAACTGTTTTTT
j_gene: TRBJ1-4
abundance: many
v_gene: TRBV4-2
d_gene: TRBD1

CDR3aa: CASSEAYGDGYTF
CDR3nt: TGTGCCAGCAGTGAAGCATACGGGGATGGCTACACCTTC
j_gene: TRBJ1-2
abundance: NA
v_gene: TRBV6-1
d_gene: NA

CDR3aa: CALTDRYSYEQYF
CDR3nt: TGTGCCCTGACCGACCGTTACAGCTACGAGCAGTACTTC
j_gene: TRBJ2-7
abundance: once
v_gene: TRBV2
d_gene: NA

CDR3aa: CASSPPGGQRDEQYF
CDR3nt: TGTGCCAGCAGCCCCCCGGGGGGACAGCGCGACGAGCAGTACTTC
j_gene: TRBJ2-7
abundance: few
v_gene: TRBV3-1
d_gene: NA

CDR3aa: CASSQDPLGQGQGYTF
CDR3nt: TGCGCCAGCAGCCAGGACCCCCTCGGACAGGGCCAAGGCTACACCTTC
j_gene: TRBJ1-2
abundance: many
v_gene: TRBV4-3
d_gene: TRBD1

CDR3aa: CASSHTGGAYEQYF
CDR3nt: TGTGCCAGCAGCCATACAGGGGGTGCATACGAGCAGTACTTC
j_gene: TRBJ2-7
abundance: NA
v_gene: TRBV3-1
d_gene: TRBD1

CDR3aa: CAWTWEGKMFF
CDR3nt: TGTGCCTGGACCTGGGAGGGGAAAATGTTTTTT
j_gene: TRBJ2-2
abundance: many
v_gene: TRBV30
d_gene: TRBD2

CDR3aa: CASSSGLNNSPLHF
CDR3nt: TGTGCCAGCAGCTCGGGACTGAATAATTCACCCCTCCACTTT
j_gene: TRBJ1-6
abundance: many
v_gene: TRBV5-6
d_gene: NA

CDR3aa: CASSLDGANVLTF
CDR3nt: TGCGCCAGCAGCTTGGATGGGGCCAACGTCCTGACTTTC
j_gene: TRBJ2-6
abundance: few
v_gene: TRBV5-1
d_gene: NA

CDR3aa: CASGTWGASTEAFF
CDR3nt: TGTGCCAGCGGCACCTGGGGGGCGAGCACTGAAGCTTTCTTT
j_gene: TRBJ1-1
abundance: NA
v_gene: TRBV27
d_gene: NA

CDR3aa: CAWSVSGANVLTF
CDR3nt: TGTGCCTGGAGTGTAAGTGGGGCCAACGTCCTGACTTTC
j_gene: TRBJ2-6
abundance: few
v_gene: TRBV30
d_gene: NA

CDR3aa: CASKIGRRGLCCEKLFF
CDR3nt: TGTGCCAGCAAAATAGGTCGCAGGGGGCTTTGTTGTGAAAAACTGTTTTTT
j_gene: TRBJ1-4
abundance: few
v_gene: TRBV14
d_gene: TRBD1

CDR3aa: CASSPQDPGGELFF
CDR3nt: TGTGCCAGCTCACCCCAGGACCCCGGCGGGGAGCTGTTTTTT
j_gene: TRBJ2-2
abundance: NA
v_gene: TRBV18
d_gene: NA

CDR3aa: CASSSTGGATQYF
CDR3nt: TGTGCCAGCAGTTCGACAGGTGGGGCTACGCAGTATTTT
j_gene: TRBJ2-3
abundance: NA
v_gene: TRBV6-2/TRBV6-3
d_gene: NA

CDR3aa: CASSSPTDGNTEAFF
CDR3nt: TGTGCCAGCAGCTCCCCCACCGACGGGAACACTGAAGCTTTCTTT
j_gene: TRBJ1-1
abundance: many
v_gene: TRBV28
d_gene: NA

CDR3aa: CASSQLTSNTEAFF
CDR3nt: TGCGCCAGCAGCCAACTTACAAGTAACACTGAAGCTTTCTTT
j_gene: TRBJ1-1
abundance: NA
v_gene: TRBV4-3
d_gene: NA

CDR3aa: CSGQGAIDEKLFF
CDR3nt: TGCAGTGGACAGGGGGCGATCGATGAAAAACTGTTTTTT
j_gene: TRBJ1-4
abundance: NA
v_gene: TRBV20-1
d_gene: TRBD1

CDR3aa: CAISEGLSDRRVQQYF
CDR3nt: TGTGCCATCAGTGAAGGATTGTCGGACAGGCGGGTTCAGCAGTACTTC
j_gene: TRBJ2-7
abundance: NA
v_gene: TRBV10-3
d_gene: TRBD1

CDR3aa: CATSGSSTAGLAGGPRSNEQFF
CDR3nt: TGTGCCACCAGCGGATCTTCAACGGCAGGACTAGCGGGGGGGCCTCGGAGCAATGAGCAGTTCTTC
j_gene: TRBJ2-1
abundance: NA
v_gene: TRBV15
d_gene: TRBD2

CDR3aa: CSARATNTEAFF
CDR3nt: TGCAGTGCTAGGGCAACGAACACTGAAGCTTTCTTT
j_gene: TRBJ1-1
abundance: many
v_gene: TRBV20-1
d_gene: NA

CDR3aa: CASSSGGGAETQYF
CDR3nt: TGTGCCAGCAGCTCCGGCGGCGGAGCGGAGACCCAGTACTTC
j_gene: TRBJ2-5
abundance: few
v_gene: TRBV7-2
d_gene: NA

CDR3aa: CASSLVDNEQFF
CDR3nt: TGTGCCAGCAGCTTAGTAGACAATGAGCAGTTCTTC
j_gene: TRBJ2-1
abundance: NA
v_gene: TRBV7-9
d_gene: NA

CDR3aa: CASSEEYPQETQYF
CDR3nt: TGTGCCAGCAGTGAAGAGTACCCACAAGAGACCCAGTACTTC
j_gene: TRBJ2-5
abundance: NA
v_gene: TRBV6-1
d_gene: NA

CDR3aa: CASSLIQGATDTQYF
CDR3nt: TGTGCCAGCAGCTTAATTCAGGGGGCCACAGATACGCAGTATTTT
j_gene: TRBJ2-3
abundance: once
v_gene: TRBV7-2
d_gene: TRBD1

CDR3aa: CSTFGLTEAFF
CDR3nt: TGCAGTACTTTTGGGCTCACTGAAGCTTTCTTT
j_gene: TRBJ1-1
abundance: few
v_gene: TRBV20-1
d_gene: NA

CDR3aa: CASSSWTGPNEKLFF
CDR3nt: TGTGCCAGCAGCTCCTGGACAGGCCCTAATGAAAAACTGTTTTTT
j_gene: TRBJ1-4
abundance: many
v_gene: TRBV7-6
d_gene: TRBD1

CDR3aa: CASSDFSGNTIYF
CDR3nt: TGTGCCAGCAGCGATTTCTCTGGAAACACCATATATTTT
j_gene: TRBJ1-3
abundance: few
v_gene: TRBV6-1
d_gene: NA

CDR3aa: CASSPGQGLSIEAFF
CDR3nt: TGCGCCAGCAGCCCGGGACAGGGTCTCAGTATTGAAGCTTTCTTT
j_gene: TRBJ1-1
abundance: few
v_gene: TRBV5-1
d_gene: TRBD1

CDR3aa: CASSQDQRETQYF
CDR3nt: TGCGCCAGCAGCCAAGATCAAAGGGAGACCCAGTACTTC
j_gene: TRBJ2-5
abundance: NA
v_gene: TRBV4-3
d_gene: NA

CDR3aa: CASGSELTGELFF
CDR3nt: TGTGCCAGCGGTTCAGAACTCACCGGGGAGCTGTTTTTT
j_gene: TRBJ2-2
abundance: NA
v_gene: TRBV28
d_gene: NA

CDR3aa: CASTEGLDNNEQFF
CDR3nt: TGTGCCAGCACCGAGGGACTAGATAACAATGAGCAGTTCTTC
j_gene: TRBJ2-1
abundance: many
v_gene: TRBV12-3/TRBV12-4
d_gene: TRBD2

CDR3aa: CASSPGGDGNTIYF
CDR3nt: TGTGCCAGCAGCCCCGGAGGGGACGGAAACACCATATATTTT
j_gene: TRBJ1-3
abundance: few
v_gene: TRBV7-6
d_gene: NA

CDR3aa: CASSPPSGMEQFF
CDR3nt: TGTGCCAGCAGCCCCCCTTCCGGTATGGAGCAGTTCTTC
j_gene: TRBJ2-1
abundance: many
v_gene: TRBV9
d_gene: NA

CDR3aa: CSVVLSGANVLTF
CDR3nt: TGCAGCGTTGTACTCTCTGGGGCCAACGTCCTGACTTTC
j_gene: TRBJ2-6
abundance: NA
v_gene: TRBV29-1
d_gene: NA

CDR3aa: CASSTLGHNEQFF
CDR3nt: TGTGCCAGCAGTACACTAGGGCACAATGAGCAGTTCTTC
j_gene: TRBJ2-1
abundance: NA
v_gene: TRBV6-6
d_gene: NA